This T cell receptor (beta chain) was profiled in a study of blood T cells in healthy people across ages. Findings of the study overall: Per million T cells, TCR beta diversity dropped about linearly as age rose.

For the second PCR, which ran for roughly 6 to 12 cycles, a sample-barcoded 5' primer and a J-beta primer mix were used. Tags on each cDNA molecule came from a template-switch adaptor with 12 random nucleotides. One entry per CDR3 protein results from TCRdb running MiXCR on the 5' RACE reads. The repertoire holds about 1.5 million distinct CDR3 sequences, with 40% to 45% as singletons. Germline values: CDR1 SGHRS, CDR2 YFSETQ. Germline trimming cut 2 bases from V and 2 bases from J; bases unmatched to any gene: 8. The CDR3 length is 18 residues. Regarding this clonotype: Its antigen is undetermined.

The gene calls are TRBV5-1 and TRBJ2-1, with TRBD2 matching over 12 bases. Material for sequencing was blood. This TCR derives from a woman in her late teens or twenties in good health. The CDR3, as DNA: TGCGCCAGCAGCTTATGGACTAGCGGGGTCGATCCCTACAATGAGCAGTTCTTC. Encoded protein: CASSLWTSGVDPYNEQFF.